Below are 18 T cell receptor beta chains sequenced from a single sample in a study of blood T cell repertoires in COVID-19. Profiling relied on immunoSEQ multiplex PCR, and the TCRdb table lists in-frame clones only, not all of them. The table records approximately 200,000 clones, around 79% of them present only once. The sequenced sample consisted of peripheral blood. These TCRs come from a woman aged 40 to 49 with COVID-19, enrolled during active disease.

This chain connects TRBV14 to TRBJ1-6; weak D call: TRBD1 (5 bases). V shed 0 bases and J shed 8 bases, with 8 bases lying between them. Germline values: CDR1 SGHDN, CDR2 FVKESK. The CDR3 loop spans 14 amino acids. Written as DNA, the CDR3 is TGTGCCAGCAGCCAAGAGGCAGGGTATTCACCCCTCCACTTT. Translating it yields CASSQEAGYSPLHF. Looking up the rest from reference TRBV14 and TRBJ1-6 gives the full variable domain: EAGVTQFPSHSVIEKGQTVTLRCDPISGHDNLYWYRRVMGKEIKFLLHFVKESKQDESGMPNNRFLAERTGGTYSTLKVQPAELEDSGVYFCASSQEAGYSPLHFGNGTRLTVT.

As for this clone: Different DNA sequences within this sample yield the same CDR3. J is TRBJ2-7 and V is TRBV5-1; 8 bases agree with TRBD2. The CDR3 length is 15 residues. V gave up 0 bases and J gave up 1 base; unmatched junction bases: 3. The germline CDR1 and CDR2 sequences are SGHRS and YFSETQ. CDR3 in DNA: TGCGCCAGCAGCTTGGTTGCGGGGGGTTCCTACGAGCAGTACTTC. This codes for CASSLVAGGSYEQYF.

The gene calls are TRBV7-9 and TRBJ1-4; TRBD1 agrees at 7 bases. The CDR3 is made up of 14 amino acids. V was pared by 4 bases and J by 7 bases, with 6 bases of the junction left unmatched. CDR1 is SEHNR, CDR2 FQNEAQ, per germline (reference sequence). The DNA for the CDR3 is TGTGCCAGCAGCTCAACAGGGGTGGGTGAAAAACTGTTTTTT. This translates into CASSSTGVGEKLFF.

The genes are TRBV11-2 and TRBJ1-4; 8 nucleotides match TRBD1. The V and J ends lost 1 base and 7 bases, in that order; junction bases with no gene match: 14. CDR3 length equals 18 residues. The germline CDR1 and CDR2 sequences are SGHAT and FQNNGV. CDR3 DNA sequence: TGTGCCAGCAGCTTAGGGACCCAGGGGGCAAGGGTGGGTGAAAAACTGTTTTTT. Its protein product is CASSLGTQGARVGEKLFF.

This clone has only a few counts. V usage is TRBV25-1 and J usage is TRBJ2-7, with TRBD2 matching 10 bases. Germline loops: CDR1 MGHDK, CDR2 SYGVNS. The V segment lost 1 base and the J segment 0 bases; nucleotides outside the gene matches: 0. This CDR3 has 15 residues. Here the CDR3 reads CASSEWTSGSYEQYF. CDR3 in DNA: TGTGCCAGCAGTGAATGGACTAGCGGCTCCTACGAGCAGTACTTC.

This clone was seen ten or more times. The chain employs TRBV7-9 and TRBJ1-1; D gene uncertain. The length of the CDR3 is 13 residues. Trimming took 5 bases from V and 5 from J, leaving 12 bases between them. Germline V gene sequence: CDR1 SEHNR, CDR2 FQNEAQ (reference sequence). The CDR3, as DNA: TGTGCCAGCAGCGCGACTGCTTGGACTGAAGCTTTCTTT. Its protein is CASSATAWTEAFF.

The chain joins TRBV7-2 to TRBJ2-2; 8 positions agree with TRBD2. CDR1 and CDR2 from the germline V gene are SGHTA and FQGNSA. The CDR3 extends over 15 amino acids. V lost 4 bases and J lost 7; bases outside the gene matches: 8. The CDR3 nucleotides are TGTGCCAGCAGCTCGAAGCGGGGGTGGGTCGGGGAGCTGTTTTTT. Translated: CASSSKRGWVGELFF. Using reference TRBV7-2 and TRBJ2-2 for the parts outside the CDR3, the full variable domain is GAGVSQSPSNKVTEKGKDVELRCDPISGHTALYWYRQSLGQGLEFLIYFQGNSAPDKSGLPSDRFSAERTGGSVSTLTIQRTQQEDSAVYLCASSSKRGWVGELFFGEGSRLTVL.

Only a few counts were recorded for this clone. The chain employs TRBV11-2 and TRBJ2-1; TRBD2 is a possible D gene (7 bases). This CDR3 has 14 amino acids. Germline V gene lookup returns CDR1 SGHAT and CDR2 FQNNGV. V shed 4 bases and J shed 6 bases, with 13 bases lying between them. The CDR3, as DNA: TGTGCCAGCAGCTCCCGAGGGGGGGGCAATGAGCAGTTCTTC. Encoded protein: CASSSRGGGNEQFF.

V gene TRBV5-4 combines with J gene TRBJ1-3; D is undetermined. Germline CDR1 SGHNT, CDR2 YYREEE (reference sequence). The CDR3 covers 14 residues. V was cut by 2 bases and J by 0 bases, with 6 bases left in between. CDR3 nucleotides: TGTGCCAGCAGCTTAGGGAGCTCTGGAAACACCATATATTTT. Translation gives CASSLGSSGNTIYF.

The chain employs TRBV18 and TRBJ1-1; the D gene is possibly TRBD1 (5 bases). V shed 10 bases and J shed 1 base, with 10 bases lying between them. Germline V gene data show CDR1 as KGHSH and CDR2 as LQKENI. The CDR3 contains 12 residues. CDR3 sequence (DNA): TGTGCCACCACCGGGGGGAACACTGAAGCTTTCTTT. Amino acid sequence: CATTGGNTEAFF.

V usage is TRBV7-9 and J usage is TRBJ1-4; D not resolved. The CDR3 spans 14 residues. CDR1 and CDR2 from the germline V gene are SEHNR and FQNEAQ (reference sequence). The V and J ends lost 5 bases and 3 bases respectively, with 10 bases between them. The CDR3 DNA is TGTGCCAGCAGCCCCGGGTCCTCTAATGAAAAACTGTTTTTT. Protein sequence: CASSPGSSNEKLFF.

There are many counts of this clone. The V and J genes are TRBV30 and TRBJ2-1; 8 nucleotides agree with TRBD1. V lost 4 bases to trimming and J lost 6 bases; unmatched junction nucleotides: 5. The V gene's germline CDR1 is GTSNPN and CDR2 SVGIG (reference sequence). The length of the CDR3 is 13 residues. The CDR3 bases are TGTGCCTGGACGGGACAGGCCAGCAATGAGCAGTTCTTC. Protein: CAWTGQASNEQFF.

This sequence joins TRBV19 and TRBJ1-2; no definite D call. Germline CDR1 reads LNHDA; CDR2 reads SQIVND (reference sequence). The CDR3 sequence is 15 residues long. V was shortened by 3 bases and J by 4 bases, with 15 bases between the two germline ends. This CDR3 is CASSIGSGWAYGYTF. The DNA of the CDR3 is TGTGCCAGTAGTATTGGGAGTGGTTGGGCCTATGGCTACACCTTC. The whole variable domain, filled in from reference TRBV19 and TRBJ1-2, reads DGGITQSPKYLFRKEGQNVTLSCEQNLNHDAMYWYRQDPGQGLRLIYYSQIVNDFQKGDIAEGYSVSREKKESFPLTVTSAQKNPTAFYLCASSIGSGWAYGYTFGSGTRLTVV.

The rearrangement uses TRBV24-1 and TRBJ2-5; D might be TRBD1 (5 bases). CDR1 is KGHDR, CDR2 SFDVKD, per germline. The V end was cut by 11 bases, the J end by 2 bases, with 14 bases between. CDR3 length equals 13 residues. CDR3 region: CAIADSLQETQYF. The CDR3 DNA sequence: TGTGCCATCGCCGACAGTCTACAAGAGACCCAGTACTTC.

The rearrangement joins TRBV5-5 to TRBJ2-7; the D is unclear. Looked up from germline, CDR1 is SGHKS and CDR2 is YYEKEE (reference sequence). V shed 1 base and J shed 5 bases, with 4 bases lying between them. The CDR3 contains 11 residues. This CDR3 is CASSLLNEQYF. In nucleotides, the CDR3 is TGTGCCAGCAGCTTGTTAAACGAGCAGTACTTC.

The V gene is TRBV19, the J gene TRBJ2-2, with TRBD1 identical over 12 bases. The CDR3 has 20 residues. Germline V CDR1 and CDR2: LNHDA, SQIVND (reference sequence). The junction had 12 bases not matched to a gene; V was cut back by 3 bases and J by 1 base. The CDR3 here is CASSIGGTGGFSRNTGELFF. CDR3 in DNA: TGTGCCAGTAGTATCGGTGGGACAGGGGGCTTTAGCAGGAACACCGGGGAGCTGTTTTTT.

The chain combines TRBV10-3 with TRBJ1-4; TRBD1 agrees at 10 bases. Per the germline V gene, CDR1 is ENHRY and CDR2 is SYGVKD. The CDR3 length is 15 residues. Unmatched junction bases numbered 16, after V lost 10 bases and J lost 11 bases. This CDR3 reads CATYQPGTGDEKLFF. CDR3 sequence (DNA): TGTGCCACCTATCAACCGGGGACAGGGGACGAGAAACTGTTTTTT.

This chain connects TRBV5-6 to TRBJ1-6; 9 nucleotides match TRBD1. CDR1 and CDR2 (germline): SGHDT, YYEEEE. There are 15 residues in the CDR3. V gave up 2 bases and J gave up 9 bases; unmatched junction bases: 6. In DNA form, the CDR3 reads TGTGCCAGCAGCTTCTGGGACAGGGAGGTTTCACCCCTCCACTTT. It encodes CASSFWDREVSPLHF.